This TCR beta chain was identified in a study of cytomegalovirus exposure and HLA in healthy donors. In the study overall: For the approximately 420 genotyped donors, approximately 83% fell within the Caucasian-associated ancestry cluster.

This clone has only one observation. As yet, its antigen is unknown. The ends were cut back, 4 bases at V and 4 bases at J, with 11 bases in the middle. The CDR3 consists of 14 residues. The V gene's germline CDR1 is SGHRS and CDR2 YFSETQ. Study-wide results and limits: In a later analysis, 15,000 to 20,000 TCR beta sequences were associated with HLA alleles at 0.05 false discovery rate.

Researchers ran the PCR with 60 Vbeta and 13 Jbeta primers. Per the authors' pipeline: Later analysis identified tens of millions of unique TCR beta chains, about 10 million shared. This table comes from immunoSEQ multiplex PCR, and its TCRdb copy is limited to in-frame clones, with some not included. The V and J calls and the clone size are those of that table, but D and trimming were determined from the DNA. The table shows approximately 100,000 clones, with around 80% occurring only once. The origin of this receptor is a man aged 55 to 70 in good health and CMV-seropositive. The V call is TRBV5-1, the J call TRBJ2-2, with D perhaps TRBD1 (6 bases). Source material: PBMCs. The CDR3 bases are TGCGCCAGCAGCGTTGGACAGTCCACCGGGGAGCTGTTTTTT. Its protein is CASSVGQSTGELFF.